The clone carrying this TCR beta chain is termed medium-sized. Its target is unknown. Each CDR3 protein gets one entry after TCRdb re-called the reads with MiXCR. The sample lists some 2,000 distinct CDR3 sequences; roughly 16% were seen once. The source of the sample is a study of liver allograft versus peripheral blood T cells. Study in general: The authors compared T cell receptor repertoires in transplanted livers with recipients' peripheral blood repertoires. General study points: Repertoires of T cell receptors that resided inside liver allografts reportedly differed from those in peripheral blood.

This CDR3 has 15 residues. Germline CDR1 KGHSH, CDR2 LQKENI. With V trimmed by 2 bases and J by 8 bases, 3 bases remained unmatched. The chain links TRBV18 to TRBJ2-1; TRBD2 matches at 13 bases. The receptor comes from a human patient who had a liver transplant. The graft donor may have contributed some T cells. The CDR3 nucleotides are TGTGCCAGCTCACCAGGGACTAGCGGGGTCTATGAGCAGTTCTTC. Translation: CASSPGTSGVYEQFF.